The present TCR beta chain was sequenced within a study of T-cell memory formation after mild COVID-19. Study-wide context: Across donors, TCR clusters were largely donor specific.

Many counts were recorded for this clonotype. After 5'RACE with constant-segment primers, TCR alpha and TCR beta cDNA libraries carrying sample barcodes and UMIs were obtained. TCRdb processed the 5' RACE reads anew with MiXCR; each CDR3 protein has one entry. This table holds 60,000 to 65,000 distinct CDR3 sequences, about 9.4% found once. The CDR3 is made up of 15 amino acids. V lost 6 bases, J lost 8 bases, and 20 bases lay in between. The sequence derives from a man aged 18 to 29 who had mild COVID-19 (a few samples of this study predate the infection). Cell type and time point are not known. V usage is TRBV12-3 or TRBV12-4 and J usage is TRBJ2-4, with a weak D call TRBD2 (6 bases). Sequencing was performed on PBMCs or a T cell subset sorted from them (not recorded which). The CDR3 loop is CASRSLAGPKDIQYF. The CDR3 nucleotides are TGTGCCAGCAGGTCCCTGGCGGGGCCAAAAGACATTCAGTACTTC.